The T cell receptor (beta chain) described here comes from a study of shared clonotypes between healthy human individuals. V was shortened by 8 bases and J by 7 bases, with 14 bases between the two germline ends. CDR1 and CDR2 from the germline V gene are SNHLY and FYNNEI. This CDR3 comprises 12 residues. Sequenced by immunoSEQ multiplex PCR; TCRdb stores in-frame clones only, minus some. The profile shows some 2.3 million clones, more than 85% of them singletons. HIV-negative, healthy adults without recent acute infections or vaccinations were the donors. This sequence was found in a man aged 18 to 29 in good health. Some clones in this sample may be carry-over from other donors' samples. The specimen sequenced was naive CD4+ T cells from PBMCs. Subset given: CD45RA+ positively selected. The chain employs TRBV2 and TRBJ1-1; D unclear. The CDR3 sequence is CASEFERFEAFF. CDR3 nucleotide sequence: TGTGCCAGCGAATTCGAACGTTTTGAAGCTTTCTTT.